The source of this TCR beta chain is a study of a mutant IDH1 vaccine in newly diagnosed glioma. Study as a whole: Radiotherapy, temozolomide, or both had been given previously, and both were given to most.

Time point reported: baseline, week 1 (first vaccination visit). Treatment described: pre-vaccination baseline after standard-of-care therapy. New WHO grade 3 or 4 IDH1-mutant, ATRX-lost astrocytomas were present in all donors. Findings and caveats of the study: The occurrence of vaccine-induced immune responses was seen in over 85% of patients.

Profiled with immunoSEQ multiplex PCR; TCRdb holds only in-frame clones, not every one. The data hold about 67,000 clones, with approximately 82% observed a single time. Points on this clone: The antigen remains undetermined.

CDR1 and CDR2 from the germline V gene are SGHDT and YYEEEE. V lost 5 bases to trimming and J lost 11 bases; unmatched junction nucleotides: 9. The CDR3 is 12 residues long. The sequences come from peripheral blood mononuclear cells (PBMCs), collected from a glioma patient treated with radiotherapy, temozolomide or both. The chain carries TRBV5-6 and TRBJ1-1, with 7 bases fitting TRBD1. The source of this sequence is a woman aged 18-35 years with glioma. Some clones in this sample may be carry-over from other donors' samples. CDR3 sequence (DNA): TGTGCCAGCAGGAGATCCGGGACAGCCGCTTTCTTT. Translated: CASRRSGTAAFF.